This T cell receptor (beta chain) was found in a study of cytomegalovirus exposure and HLA in healthy donors (dated by TCRdb to about 2017). About the full investigation: According to an earlier analysis of a few hundred of the donors, about 179 million T cells yielded 117 million unique TCR beta sequences and more than 250 Gb of sequence data. Both class I and class II loci were covered by HLA typing, at four-digit resolution. An earlier analysis of approximately 580 of the donors used high-throughput TCR beta sequencing to judge whether each TCR beta V gene segment behaved as functional or pseudogenic. The number of typed donors differed by locus: 629-630 for A, B, C, DRB1 and DQB1; some 500 for DQA1; around 610 for DPA1; and roughly 450 for DPB1. Donor age, sex, ethnicity and CMV serostatus were collected together with the repertoire data. Along with the approximately 700-subject first cohort, a separate validation cohort of over a hundred different subjects was used. The study profiled the T cell repertoires of 500 to 800 subjects by immunosequencing and related them to cytomegalovirus serostatus. The study combined high-throughput TCR immunosequencing, statistical association of individual TCRs with disease status, and machine learning to predict cytomegalovirus infection status. About 300 gigabases of sequencing data and approximately 93 million unique TCR sequences were included in an early release covering about 600 HLA-typed donors. The study aimed to test whether signatures of past pathogen exposure could be identified by cataloging public T cell receptors. Every repertoire in the discovery cohort had been generated on one and the same sequencing platform. In the later analysis, no new phenotypic data were used to find candidate immune exposures; instead, reliance was placed on TCR beta sequences and their occurrence across donors. Among a few hundred genotyped donors of the cohort, an average of around 240,000 unique TCR beta nucleotide sequences were sequenced per donor, 15% to 20% of them non-productive. In a later genetic analysis, genome-wide SNP genotypes for about 55% of the roughly 700 donors were used, and that subset was treated as a discovery cohort. Among the roughly 400 genotyped donors, about 85% belonged to the genetic ancestry cluster associated with self-reported Caucasian donors. Because of strong linkage in the cohort, four or five DR-DQ haplotypes were treated as single units for association and clustering. A later analysis re-analyzed previously published TCR beta repertoires from 660 or so donors and added high-resolution HLA genotyping to study TCR occurrence patterns. Here is what the overall study found, with its caveats: In a later genetic analysis, fewer N-insertions in productive TCRs were reported among donors in an Asian-associated ancestry cluster than the approximately 670-donor mean. The only immune exposure information available for the cohort was CMV serostatus. Most TCR sequences were seen in very few donors, while some public TCRs were found in many individuals. The cohort was sequenced for TCR beta chains only, and without alpha or paired-chain data the features that could be detected were limited. HLA typing was unavailable for some donors at each locus, so association tests used only the typed subset. Linkage disequilibrium might explain the correlated functional status among segregating V segments, but an unknown experimental factor could not be ruled out. A further reported finding was that TCR beta sequences accurately predicted the HLA-A and HLA-B alleles for most subjects in the first cohort. Assigning TCR associations to individual alleles was difficult when HLA alleles, especially DR and DQ, strongly co-occurred. In a later analysis, TCR association rates were found to vary across HLA loci, with the most associated TCRs seen for DRB1 alleles and the fewest for HLA-C alleles. A total of about 150 TCR beta chains were listed by the study as associated with cytomegalovirus. The authors suggested that the approach could potentially be extended to other disease states and immunological phenotypes. A cluster of highly shared sequence variants was judged likely to represent a technical artifact of the sequencing pipeline. Compared with equally common non-associated chains, HLA-associated TCR beta chains in a later analysis were more clonally expanded and had lower generation probabilities. According to a later analysis, parvovirus B19, influenza, CMV and Epstein-Barr virus appeared linked to several top co-occurrence clusters. Broadly in line with IMGT annotations, most TCR beta V segments showed up in productive rearrangements about 90% or about 30% of the time in an earlier analysis of under 700 of the donors. In a later genetic analysis, a missense DCLRE1C variant was associated with V-gene and J-gene trimming of TCR beta chains, and the association was replicated in an independent cohort. In a later analysis, more than 15,000 TCR beta sequences were associated with specific HLA alleles at a false discovery rate of 0.05. Because counts were too low, 15 to 20 rarely observed V segments, including chromosome 9 orphons, were excluded from the earlier analysis of fewer than 650 of the donors. The classifier was reported to diagnose cytomegalovirus status with high specificity and sensitivity in both the original and validation cohorts. Sequencing depth was assumed to be roughly uniform across donors in the presence/absence analyses, though that assumption may not hold. Three of the identified cytomegalovirus-associated TCR beta chains were confirmed in vitro to be specific for cytomegalovirus antigens. Most CMV-associated TCR beta chains appeared to be HLA-restricted in a later analysis, and the HLA associations seemed to be driven largely by CMV exposure.

This clone was found once. Its antigen is currently not known. Base qualities are not recorded, but no much larger clone differs from it by a single base. The cohort was made up of approximately 700 healthy bone marrow donors. All cohort members were sampled while nominally healthy, although unrecorded immune exposures were likely present. The donor tested CMV seronegative, placing the donor among the approximately 400 seronegative members of the cohort. A peripheral blood sample was collected from each donor, and TCR beta sequencing was performed on peripheral blood mononuclear cells. Genomic DNA extraction from the blood cell samples was performed with the Qiagen DNeasy Blood Extraction Kit. Library prep was done by the immunoSEQ multiplex PCR assay. For the multiplex PCR, a mixture combining 60 forward primers for TCR Vbeta segments and 13 reverse primers for TCR Jbeta segments was used. The CDR3 region of rearranged TCR beta genes was amplified from genomic DNA with a multiplex PCR assay. Amplified TCR beta libraries were sequenced as 87-base-pair reads on the Illumina HiSeq System. The paper's processing steps were these. In a later analysis, about 80 million unique TCR beta chains were counted across the roughly 610 repertoires, and roughly 11 million of these chains were shared by at least two donors. Raw reads were error-corrected and collapsed into unique sequences with a nearest-neighbor algorithm that merged closely related sequences to remove PCR and sequencing errors. Alignment of CDR3 sequences to IMGT reference sequences was used to assign V, D and J gene segments. For a sequence to be retained, a match of at least six nucleotides was required to both a V gene segment and a J gene segment. Rearrangements were called productive when the CDR3 lacked stop codons and stayed in frame with V and J; all others were non-productive. CDR3 was defined by IMGT convention, running from the second conserved V-encoded cysteine to the conserved J-encoded phenylalanine. Sequences without an unambiguous match to a single V gene segment were excluded from the earlier analysis of a few hundred of the donors. In an earlier analysis of 587 of the donors, V segments were called functional above 56.7% productive rearrangements and were called segregating when the between-donor standard deviation exceeded 5%. A statistical classification framework was built for diagnosing cytomegalovirus status from the catalog of TCR beta chain sequences. A later analysis assigned V and J genes by comparing TCR nucleotide sequences with IMGT/GENE-DB human TR gene sequences. The TCRdist pipeline was used in a later analysis to assign CDR3 sequences and most-parsimonious VDJ recombination scenarios. In a later analysis, each TCR beta chain was defined by its CDR3 amino acid sequence together with its V-gene family, and reads without a unique V-gene family were excluded. A later analysis removed 550 to 650 highly shared, low-generation-probability nucleotide sequences to deal with suspected cross-contamination and a sequencing artifact. In a later analysis, a clonal expansion index was calculated for each public chain from normalized within-repertoire ranks of inferred template counts. In a later analysis, generation probabilities were computed with a VDJ recombination model fitted to out-of-frame rearrangements, and the resulting probabilities were checked against IGoR. In a later analysis, TCR-TCR, TCR-HLA and TCR-CMV co-occurrence was scored with hypergeometric tests, and a repertoire-size bias correction was applied to TCR pairs. A later analysis estimated false discovery rates by permuting HLA or CMV assignments 20 times. In a later analysis, co-occurring TCRs were grouped using DBSCAN, and TCRdist sequence similarity was added for clustering within HLA-allele-positive subsets. For co-occurrence clustering, repertoires with fewer than 30,000 or more than 120,000 public chains were excluded, along with 5 or 6 repertoires with anomalous nucleotide sharing. Not all clones reach the TCRdb copy of this immuneACCESS table, which keeps in-frame sequences only. Checked studies attribute under half of the gap to unresolved V genes and leave the rest unexplained. From that table come the V and J calls and clone size; the DNA was used to work out D and trimming. For this sample there are about 140,000 clones; more than 70% appear just once. 2.5% to 4% of the sample goes to the ten largest clones.

The sequenced sample was PBMCs. The sequence was obtained from a man aged 35 to 55 in good health and CMV-seronegative.

The CDR3 loop reads CASSQVRINQPQHF. The bases are TGCGCCAGCAGCCAAGTCAGGATAAATCAGCCCCAGCATTTT. The chain was built from TRBV4-1 and TRBJ1-5; the D gene cannot be named for sure. CDR1 is given as MGHRA and CDR2 as YSYEKL, both from the germline V gene. Counted from cysteine to phenylalanine, this CDR3 has 14 amino acids. Kept here is only the CDR3 DNA, which spans 42 bases and is read in frame from base 1. The V and J ends are trimmed by 1 base and 4 bases, leaving 8 bases between them.